Following are 28 T cell receptor beta chains from one sample sequenced in a study of cytomegalovirus exposure and HLA in healthy donors. 60 Vbeta and 13 Jbeta primers were used in PCR. This table comes from immunoSEQ multiplex PCR, and its TCRdb copy is limited to in-frame clones, with some not included. The sample comprises about 160,000 clones, approximately 79% of which are singletons, and less than 8.5% rests with the top ten. Material for sequencing was PBMCs. Receptors originate from a man between 35 and 55 years old in good health and CMV-seropositive.

This clone has a handful of counts. At the DNA level, this CDR3 is encoded by other sequences in the same sample as well. The chain uses TRBV6-5 and TRBJ1-6, with 9 positions matching TRBD1. V shed 0 bases and J 6 bases; nucleotides not matched to a gene: 3. CDR3 length: 16 residues. Germline V gene sequence: CDR1 MNHEY, CDR2 SVGAGI. CDR3 sequence reads: CASSYSTGGGNSPLHF. The CDR3, as DNA: TGTGCCAGCAGTTACTCGACAGGGGGAGGTAATTCACCCCTCCACTTT.

This rearrangement joins TRBV18 to TRBJ2-3; D gene ambiguous. Trimming pared 6 bases from V and 2 bases from J, leaving 15 bases between. CDR1 and CDR2 from the germline V gene are KGHSH and LQKENI. The CDR3 spans 15 residues. In DNA form, the CDR3 reads TGTGCCAGCTCTCCTACAGATGGTGTCACAGATACGCAGTATTTT. Its translation is CASSPTDGVTDTQYF. Full variable domain (missing parts from reference TRBV18 and TRBJ2-3): NAGVMQNPRHLVRRRGQEARLRCSPMKGHSHVYWYRQLPEEGLKFMVYLQKENIIDESGMPKERFSAEFPKEGPSILRIQQVVRGDSAAYFCASSPTDGVTDTQYFGPGTRLTVL.

V and J are TRBV7-9 and TRBJ2-7, with D possibly matching TRBD2 (5 bases). Trimming removed 5 bases at V and 2 bases at J, with 13 bases between. This CDR3 is 14 amino acids long. Germline loops: CDR1 SEHNR, CDR2 FQNEAQ (reference sequence). The CDR3 DNA follows: TGTGCCAGCAGCCAAGGAGGCAAAACCTACGAGCAGTACTTC. Residues: CASSQGGKTYEQYF.

With regard to this clone: This sequence may be a read error, since a much larger clone differs from it by one base. The gene calls are TRBV9 and TRBJ1-2; 9 bases map to TRBD1. CDR1 is SGDLS and CDR2 is YYNGEE in the germline V gene. After removal of 4 bases from V and 4 bases from J, the junction contained 5 bases not matched to a gene. There are 14 residues in the CDR3. The CDR3 bases are TGTGCCAGCAGCCCCCAGACAGGGGGCTATGGCTACACCTTC. This translates into CASSPQTGGYGYTF.

This clone was observed a few times. The V call is TRBV4-1, the J call TRBJ1-4; TRBD1 matches at 8 bases. With 1 base clipped from V and 12 bases from J, the junction kept 10 bases outside the gene matches. In germline, CDR1 is MGHRA, CDR2 YSYEKL. The CDR3 is 15 residues long. DNA of the CDR3: TGCGCCAGCAGCCAAGGAGAACAGGGGGGGTATCAACTGTTTTTT. Amino acid sequence: CASSQGEQGGYQLFF.

CDR3 protein: CASRLTGDEKLFF. The CDR3 nucleotides are TGTGCCAGCAGATTGACAGGGGATGAAAAACTGTTTTTT. The V and J genes are TRBV6-5 and TRBJ1-4, with 8 bases lining up with TRBD1. With V trimmed by 6 bases and J by 6 bases, 3 bases remained unmatched. There are 13 residues in the CDR3. CDR1 is MNHEY and CDR2 is SVGAGI in the germline V gene.

CDR3: CASSARQGVDEQYF. Written as DNA, the CDR3 is TGTGCCAGCAGTGCCCGACAGGGGGTTGACGAGCAGTACTTC. This chain links TRBV6-5 with TRBJ2-7, with 9 bases aligning to TRBD1. CDR3 length equals 14 residues. With 5 bases clipped from V and 5 bases from J, the junction kept 7 bases outside the gene matches. Germline V lookup: CDR1 MNHEY, CDR2 SVGAGI.

This clone turned up a few times. This chain joins TRBV19 and TRBJ2-7; TRBD1 aligns across 10 bases. The V and J ends lost 8 bases and 3 bases, in that order; junction bases with no gene match: 10. The CDR3 spans 15 residues. The germline V gene encodes CDR1 LNHDA and CDR2 SQIVND (reference sequence). CDR3: CASGHWTGGIYEQYF. In DNA, the CDR3 is TGTGCCAGTGGACACTGGACAGGGGGTATCTACGAGCAGTACTTC.

This clone has only a few counts. The V gene is TRBV5-6, the J gene TRBJ2-5; the match to TRBD1 covers 9 bases. Trimming took 0 bases from V and 5 from J; bases not matched to a gene: 5. Germline V gene data show CDR1 as SGHDT and CDR2 as YYEEEE. The CDR3 has 15 residues. The CDR3: CASSLGGTGRETQYF. DNA of the CDR3: TGTGCCAGCAGCTTGGGAGGGACAGGGAGGGAGACCCAGTACTTC. Drawing the rest from reference TRBV5-6 and TRBJ2-5, the complete variable domain is DAGVTQSPTHLIKTRGQQVTLRCSPKSGHDTVSWYQQALGQGPQFIFQYYEEEERQRGNFPDRFSGHQFPNYSSELNVNALLLGDSALYLCASSLGGTGRETQYFGPGTRLLVL.

The chain has TRBV4-2 and TRBJ1-5, with D possibly matching TRBD1 (6 bases). Per germline, CDR1 LGHNA and CDR2 YNFKEQ. This CDR3 region has 16 residues. Trimming pared 0 bases from V and 1 base from J, leaving 10 bases between. As DNA, the CDR3 is TGTGCCAGCAGCCAAGATGCGGGGGGCAGCAATCAGCCCCAGCATTTT. This codes for CASSQDAGGSNQPQHF.

This chain uses TRBV7-3 with TRBJ1-2; the D gene is possibly TRBD1 (6 bases). There are 13 residues in the CDR3. Germline V gene data show CDR1 as SGHTA and CDR2 as FQGTGA. Trimming took off 4 bases at V and 3 bases at J, with 9 bases between the two ends. The CDR3 DNA sequence: TGTGCCAGCAGCTCGGGGGGCGACTATGGCTACACCTTC. It is translated as CASSSGGDYGYTF.

J is TRBJ1-2 and V is TRBV7-9; 7 bases agree with TRBD1. The CDR3 spans 15 residues. Germline V lookup: CDR1 SEHNR, CDR2 FQNEAQ (reference sequence). V shed 2 bases and J 8 bases; nucleotides not matched to a gene: 11. For the CDR3, the DNA is TGTGCCAGCAGCTTATTAGGCCGACAGGGCGGCGGCTACACCTTC. Translating gives CASSLLGRQGGGYTF.

This sequence joins TRBV27 and TRBJ1-2, with D maybe TRBD1 (6 bases). The ends were cut back, 11 bases at V and 3 bases at J, with 19 bases in the middle. The CDR3 runs to 14 residues. Germline CDR1 and CDR2: MNHEY and SMNVEV (reference sequence). The CDR3 coding sequence is TGTGCCTCCAGTGGGGGCTCAGGGTACTATGGCTACACCTTC. Encoded protein: CASSGGSGYYGYTF.

The rearrangement uses TRBV7-3 and TRBJ1-5, with 8 bases matching TRBD1. The V and J ends lost 5 bases and 5 bases, in that order; junction bases with no gene match: 14. The CDR3 contains 17 residues. CDR1 is SGHTA and CDR2 is FQGTGA in the germline V gene. The DNA of the CDR3 is TGTGCCAGCAGCCCCCGGGACAGGAGATTCCTGGATCAGCCCCAGCATTTT. This encodes CASSPRDRRFLDQPQHF.

This clone has only a few counts. The chain recombines TRBV7-9 with TRBJ2-1; TRBD2 matches 7 bases. This CDR3 has 13 amino acids. After removal of 8 bases from V and 5 bases from J, the junction contained 6 bases not matched to a gene. Germline V gene sequence: CDR1 SEHNR, CDR2 FQNEAQ (reference sequence). The CDR3 bases are TGTGCCAGCGGGGAGGGCGGCCACAATGAGCAGTTCTTC. Protein sequence: CASGEGGHNEQFF.

V usage is TRBV30 and J usage is TRBJ2-7, with 13 bases fitting TRBD2. The germline V gene has CDR1 GTSNPN and CDR2 SVGIG (reference sequence). With V trimmed by 8 bases and J by 1 base, 2 bases remained unmatched. This CDR3 region has 13 residues. In DNA form, the CDR3 reads TGTGCCGGGGGACTAGCGGGATCCTACGAGCAGTACTTC. It specifies CAGGLAGSYEQYF. The full variable domain, completed using reference TRBV30 and TRBJ2-7, is SQTIHQWPATLVQPVGSPLSLECTVEGTSNPNLYWYRQAAGRGLQLLFYSVGIGQISSEVPQNLSASRPQDRQFILSSKKLLLSDSGFYLCAGGLAGSYEQYFGPGTRLTVT.

The V and J genes are TRBV6-6 and TRBJ1-1; no reliable D call. Per the germline V gene, CDR1 is MNHNY and CDR2 is SVGAGI (reference sequence). The CDR3 runs 15 residues. The V gene lost 4 bases and the J gene lost 2 bases, with 14 bases spanning the gap. CDR3 sequence: CASSSLTWTNTEAFF. The CDR3 DNA sequence: TGTGCCAGCAGTTCCCTCACATGGACTAACACTGAAGCTTTCTTT.

This sequence joins TRBV2 and TRBJ2-3; 9 positions match TRBD2. Germline CDR1 SNHLY, CDR2 FYNNEI. V shed 4 bases and J 7 bases; nucleotides not matched to a gene: 3. This CDR3 is 13 amino acids long. CDR3 protein: CASSGRGGNTQYF. The CDR3 DNA reads as TGTGCCAGCAGTGGGCGGGGGGGAAATACGCAGTATTTT.

The J gene is TRBJ1-2, the V gene TRBV6-5, with TRBD1 identical over 7 bases. Germline-derived CDR1 and CDR2 are MNHEY and SVGAGI. Unmatched junction bases numbered 10, after V lost 5 bases and J lost 7 bases. The CDR3 spans 14 residues. As DNA, the CDR3 is TGTGCCAGCAGTGAAGGGGGCCGAGGGGCTGGCTACACCTTC. It is translated as CASSEGGRGAGYTF.

This chain joins TRBV2 and TRBJ1-5, with 7 nucleotides matching TRBD1. The CDR3 consists of 15 residues. Unmatched junction bases numbered 8, after V lost 3 bases and J lost 6 bases. CDR1 and CDR2 from the germline V gene are SNHLY and FYNNEI. Written as DNA, the CDR3 is TGTGCCAGCAGTGAGACAGGGCAGTCAGGTCAGCCCCAGCATTTT. This translates into CASSETGQSGQPQHF.

This chain links TRBV7-2 with TRBJ2-2, with TRBD1 matching over 7 bases. Trimming took 5 bases from V and 0 from J; bases not matched to a gene: 9. Germline V lookup: CDR1 SGHTA, CDR2 FQGNSA. This CDR3 has 17 amino acids. The CDR3 coding sequence is TGTGCCAGCAGCCGACCTAGACAGGGCCCGAACACCGGGGAGCTGTTTTTT. The encoded protein is CASSRPRQGPNTGELFF.

V is TRBV6-1 and J is TRBJ2-3; the D gene is possibly TRBD1 (7 bases). Trimming left V 4 bases short and J 5 bases short, with 19 bases between. The CDR3 contains 16 residues. Germline V lookup: CDR1 MNHNS, CDR2 SASEGT. The CDR3 DNA sequence: TGTGCCAGCAGTGCAAACCCCAGGGGGGTTAGAGATACGCAGTATTTT. Its protein product is CASSANPRGVRDTQYF.

V usage is TRBV10-2 and J usage is TRBJ2-3; D unresolved. TRBJ1-5 matches the DNA end more closely, so the J call is doubtful. CDR1 and CDR2 (germline): WSHSY, SAAADI. The CDR3 consists of 15 residues. This chain's CDR3 is CASSESGGSTDTQHF. The CDR3 DNA is TGCGCCAGCAGTGAGTCGGGAGGGAGCACAGATACGCAGCATTTT.

The J gene is TRBJ1-2, the V gene TRBV13; no reliable D call. This CDR3 has 14 amino acids. Trimming took off 6 bases at V and 0 bases at J, with 11 bases between the two ends. CDR1 is PRHDT, CDR2 FYEKMQ, per germline (reference sequence). This CDR3 reads CASRPEGANYGYTF. The DNA of the CDR3 is TGTGCCAGCAGGCCGGAGGGCGCTAACTATGGCTACACCTTC. Supplemented by reference TRBV13 and TRBJ1-2, the full variable domain reads AAGVIQSPRHLIKEKRETATLKCYPIPRHDTVYWYQQGPGQDPQFLISFYEKMQSDKGSIPDRFSAQQFSDYHSELNMSSLELGDSALYFCASRPEGANYGYTFGSGTRLTVV.

V is TRBV11-3 and J is TRBJ2-1; a possible D gene is TRBD1 (6 bases). The CDR3 is 14 residues long. Germline V lookup: CDR1 SGHNT, CDR2 YENEEA. V shed 3 bases and J shed 4 bases, with 10 bases lying between them. CDR3 DNA: TGTGCCAGCAGCTTGAGGGGGAGATACAATGAGCAGTTCTTC. It translates to CASSLRGRYNEQFF. Looking up the rest from reference TRBV11-3 and TRBJ2-1 gives the full variable domain: EAGVVQSPRYKIIEKKQPVAFWCNPISGHNTLYWYLQNLGQGPELLIRYENEEAVDDSQLPKDRFSAERLKGVDSTLKIQPAELGDSAVYLCASSLRGRYNEQFFGPGTRLTVL.

V is TRBV5-4 and J is TRBJ1-2; perhaps TRBD1 as D (5 bases). CDR3 length: 14 residues. V dropped 4 bases and J dropped 1 base, with 11 bases sitting between them. Germline V gene lookup returns CDR1 SGHNT and CDR2 YYREEE (reference sequence). CDR3 bases: TGTGCCAGCAGCGAGACAGTCCTTAACTATGGCTACACCTTC. Its protein product is CASSETVLNYGYTF. The complete variable domain, with remaining parts taken from reference TRBV5-4 and TRBJ1-2, reads ETGVTQSPTHLIKTRGQQVTLRCSSQSGHNTVSWYQQALGQGPQFIFQYYREEENGRGNFPPRFSGLQFPNYSSELNVNALELDDSALYLCASSETVLNYGYTFGSGTRLTVV.

The gene calls are TRBV5-4 and TRBJ2-7, with a possible D match to TRBD1 (6 bases). Germline CDR1 and CDR2: SGHNT and YYREEE (reference sequence). V was shortened by 1 base and J by 0 bases, with 14 bases between the two germline ends. This CDR3 has 16 amino acids. In DNA, the CDR3 is TGTGCCAGCAGCTTGTTCCTGACAGGTGCCTCCTACGAGCAGTACTTC. As protein: CASSLFLTGASYEQYF.

This clone turned up a few times. This sequence joins TRBV27 and TRBJ1-5; D unclear. V was trimmed by 5 bases and J by 7 bases, leaving 24 bases between them. The germline V gene encodes CDR1 MNHEY and CDR2 SMNVEV (reference sequence). The CDR3 runs to 17 residues. CDR3 protein: CASSPGSGQSLYQPQHF. CDR3 DNA: TGTGCCAGCAGTCCGGGAAGCGGTCAGTCCCTTTACCAGCCCCAGCATTTT.